This paragraph reports one T cell receptor (beta chain). The data were obtained in a study of control samples from healthy donors and cancer patients. Trimming left V 2 bases short and J 0 bases short, with 12 bases between. CDR1 SGHAT and CDR2 FQDESV come from the germline V gene (reference sequence). CDR3 size: 16 residues. Using immunoSEQ multiplex PCR, the repertoire was profiled, and TCRdb retains in-frame clones only, with some absent. The sample contains about 58,000 clones, approximately 89% of which appear only once. Material for sequencing was PBMCs. The clonotype originates from a woman aged 60 to 75 with lung cancer. The chain has TRBV11-1 and TRBJ2-3; D remains unclear. The CDR3 is CASSLMWYTSTDTQYF. CDR3 nucleotides: TGTGCCAGCAGCTTAATGTGGTATACTAGCACAGATACGCAGTATTTT.